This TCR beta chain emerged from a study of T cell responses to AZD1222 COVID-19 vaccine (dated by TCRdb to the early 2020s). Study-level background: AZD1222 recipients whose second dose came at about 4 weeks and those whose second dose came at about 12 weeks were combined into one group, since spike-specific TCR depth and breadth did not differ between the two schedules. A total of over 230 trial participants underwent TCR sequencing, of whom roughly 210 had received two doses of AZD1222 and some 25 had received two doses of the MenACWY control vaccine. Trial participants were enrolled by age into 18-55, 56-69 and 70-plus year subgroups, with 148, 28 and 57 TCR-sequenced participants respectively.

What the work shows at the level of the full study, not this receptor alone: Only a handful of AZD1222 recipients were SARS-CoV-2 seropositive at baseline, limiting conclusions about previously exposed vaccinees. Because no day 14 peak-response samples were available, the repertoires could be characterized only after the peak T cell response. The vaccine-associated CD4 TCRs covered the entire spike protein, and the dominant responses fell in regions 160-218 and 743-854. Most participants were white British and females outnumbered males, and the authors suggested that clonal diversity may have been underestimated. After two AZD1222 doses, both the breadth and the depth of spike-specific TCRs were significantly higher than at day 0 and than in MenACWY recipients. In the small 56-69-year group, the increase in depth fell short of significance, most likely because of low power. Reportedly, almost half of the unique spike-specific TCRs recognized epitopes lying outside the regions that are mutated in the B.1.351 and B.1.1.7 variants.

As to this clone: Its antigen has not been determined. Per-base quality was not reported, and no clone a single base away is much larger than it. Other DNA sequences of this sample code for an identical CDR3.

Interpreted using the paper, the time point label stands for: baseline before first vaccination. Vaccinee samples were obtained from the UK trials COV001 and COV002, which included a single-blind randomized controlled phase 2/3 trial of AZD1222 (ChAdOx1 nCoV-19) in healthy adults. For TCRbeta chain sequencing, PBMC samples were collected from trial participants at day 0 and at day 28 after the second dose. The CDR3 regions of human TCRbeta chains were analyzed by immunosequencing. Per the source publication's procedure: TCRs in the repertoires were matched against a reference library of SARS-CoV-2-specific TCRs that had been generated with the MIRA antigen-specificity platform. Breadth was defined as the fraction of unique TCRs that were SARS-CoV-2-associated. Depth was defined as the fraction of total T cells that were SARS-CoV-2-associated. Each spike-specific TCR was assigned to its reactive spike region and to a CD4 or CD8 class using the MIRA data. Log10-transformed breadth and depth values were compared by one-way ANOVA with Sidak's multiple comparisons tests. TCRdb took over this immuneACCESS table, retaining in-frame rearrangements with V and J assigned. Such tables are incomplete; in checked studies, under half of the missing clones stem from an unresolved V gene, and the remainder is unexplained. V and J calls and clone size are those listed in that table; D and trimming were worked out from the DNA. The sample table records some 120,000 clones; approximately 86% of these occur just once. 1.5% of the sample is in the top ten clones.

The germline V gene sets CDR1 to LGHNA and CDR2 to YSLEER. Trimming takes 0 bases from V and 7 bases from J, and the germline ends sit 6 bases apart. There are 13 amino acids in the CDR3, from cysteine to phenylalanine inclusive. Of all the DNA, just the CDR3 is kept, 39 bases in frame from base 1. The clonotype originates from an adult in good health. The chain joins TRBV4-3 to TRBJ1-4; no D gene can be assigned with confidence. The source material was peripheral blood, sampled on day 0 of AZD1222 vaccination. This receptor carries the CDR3 CASSQDGGEKLFF. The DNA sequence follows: TGCGCCAGCAGCCAAGATGGTGGTGAAAAACTGTTTTTT.